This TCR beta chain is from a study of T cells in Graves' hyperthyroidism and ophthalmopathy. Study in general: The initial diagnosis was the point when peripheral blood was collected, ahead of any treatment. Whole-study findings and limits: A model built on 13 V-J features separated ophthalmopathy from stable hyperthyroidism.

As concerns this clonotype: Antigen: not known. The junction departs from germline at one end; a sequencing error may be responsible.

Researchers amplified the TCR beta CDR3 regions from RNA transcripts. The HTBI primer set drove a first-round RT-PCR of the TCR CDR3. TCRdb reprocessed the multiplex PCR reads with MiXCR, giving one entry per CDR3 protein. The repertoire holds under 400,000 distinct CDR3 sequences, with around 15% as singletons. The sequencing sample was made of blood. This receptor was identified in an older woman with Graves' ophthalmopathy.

CDR3 nucleotide sequence: TGTGCCAGCTCACGCCGATACGAGCAGTGCTTC. As protein: CASSRRYEQCF. V usage is TRBV18 and J usage is TRBJ2-7; no clear D. Germline CDR1 is KGHSH and CDR2 is LQKENI. This CDR3 is built from 11 residues.